This entry lists 25 T cell receptor beta chains sequenced from one sample in a study of blood T cell repertoires in COVID-19. Using immunoSEQ multiplex PCR, the repertoire was profiled, and TCRdb retains in-frame clones only, with some absent. The table includes about 410,000 clones, 80% to 95% detected once. The source material was PBMCs or T cells enriched from blood (not recorded which). Every receptor here comes from a man aged 18 to 35 who had recovered from COVID-19.

The chain carries TRBV9 and TRBJ2-1; 9 positions agree with TRBD2. Germline V gives CDR1 SGDLS, CDR2 YYNGEE. V lost 2 bases, J lost 7 bases, and 7 bases stayed unmatched. The CDR3 loop spans 15 amino acids. CDR3 amino acids: CASSVSGSPNNEQFF. Here the CDR3 DNA reads TGTGCCAGCAGCGTTAGCGGGAGTCCGAATAATGAGCAGTTCTTC.

As for this clone: Given a much more abundant clone one base away, this may be a read error. The chain employs TRBV5-6 and TRBJ1-1; 8 bases are shared with TRBD1. Germline values: CDR1 SGHDT, CDR2 YYEEEE. CDR3 size: 13 residues. The trim removed 2 bases at V and 4 bases at J, leaving 1 base unmatched. The CDR3 spells CASSFTGGTEAFF. CDR3 sequence (DNA): TGTGCCAGCAGCTTCACAGGGGGCACTGAAGCTTTCTTT.

As to this clone: Other DNA sequences in the sample encode the same CDR3. This chain links TRBV6-5 with TRBJ2-1; possibly TRBD1 for D (6 bases). This CDR3 has 14 amino acids. V lost 6 bases and J lost 4, with 13 bases in between. The germline CDR1 and CDR2 sequences are MNHEY and SVGAGI. The CDR3 loop reads CASSSGTKYNEQFF. DNA for the CDR3: TGTGCCAGCAGCTCTGGGACAAAGTACAATGAGCAGTTCTTC.

The chain uses TRBV9 and TRBJ2-5, with a possible D match to TRBD1 (5 bases). The germline V and J ends were trimmed by 1 base and 5 bases, with 18 bases remaining between them. CDR1 is SGDLS and CDR2 is YYNGEE in the germline V gene. The CDR3 is 16 amino acids. The CDR3 sequence is CASSVSPGPRGETQYF. The CDR3 DNA sequence: TGTGCCAGCAGCGTATCGCCGGGCCCTAGGGGTGAGACCCAGTACTTC.

The V gene is TRBV24-1, the J gene TRBJ2-2; D remains unclear. CDR3 size: 16 residues. Trimming removed 1 base at V and 5 bases at J, with 13 bases between. Germline CDR1 KGHDR, CDR2 SFDVKD. The CDR3 nucleotides are TGTGCCACCAGTGATTTTCAACTGACGGAGACCGGGGAGCTGTTTTTT. Its translation: CATSDFQLTETGELFF.

Concerning this clone: Other DNA sequences in the sample encode the same CDR3. This chain joins TRBV29-1 and TRBJ1-2; 7 bases line up with TRBD1. CDR3 length: 13 residues. Germline values: CDR1 SQVTM, CDR2 ANQGSEA. V dropped 4 bases and J dropped 3; count of bases not matched to a gene: 5. This CDR3 is CSVGQGRDYGYTF. In DNA form, the CDR3 reads TGCAGCGTTGGACAGGGCCGCGACTATGGCTACACCTTC.

The chain couples TRBV27 to TRBJ2-1; 13 nucleotides line up with TRBD2. V trimming: 6 bases; J trimming: 6 bases; junction bases outside the gene matches: 5. The CDR3 has 15 amino acids. Germline CDR1 and CDR2: MNHEY and SMNVEV (reference sequence). CDR3 in amino acids: CASSAGTSGANEQFF. In DNA, the CDR3 is TGTGCCAGCAGCGCCGGGACTAGCGGGGCCAATGAGCAGTTCTTC.

The J gene is TRBJ1-1, the V gene TRBV3-1 (or the pseudogene TRBV3-2); D ambiguous. The CDR3 has 16 amino acids. Germline V lookup: CDR1 LGHDT, CDR2 YNNKEL (reference sequence). Trimming removed 0 bases from V and 1 base from J, with 12 bases in between. The CDR3 here is CASSQDVPAANTEAFF. The CDR3 DNA reads as TGTGCCAGCAGCCAAGATGTTCCGGCGGCGAACACTGAAGCTTTCTTT.

V gene TRBV3-1 (or the pseudogene TRBV3-2) combines with J gene TRBJ2-5; TRBD2 aligns across 8 bases. The CDR3 is 15 amino acids. Germline-derived CDR1 and CDR2 are LGHDT and YNNKEL (reference sequence). V was pared by 4 bases and J by 2 bases, with 6 bases of the junction left unmatched. Here the CDR3 reads CASSLHSGVQETQYF. Written as DNA, the CDR3 is TGTGCCAGCAGCCTCCATAGCGGGGTTCAAGAGACCCAGTACTTC.

The chain carries TRBV4-1 and TRBJ1-1, with D perhaps TRBD1 (5 bases). This CDR3 region has 18 residues. Germline lookup yields CDR1 MGHRA and CDR2 YSYEKL. The ends were cut back, 1 base at V and 0 bases at J, with 18 bases in the middle. The CDR3 loop is CASSQGRAGLRLNTEAFF. CDR3 sequence (DNA): TGCGCCAGCAGCCAAGGGCGGGCGGGACTGCGTTTGAACACTGAAGCTTTCTTT.

This clone was seen once. This chain joins TRBV7-9 and TRBJ2-7, with a tentative D call TRBD2 (5 bases). The V gene's germline CDR1 is SEHNR and CDR2 FQNEAQ (reference sequence). This CDR3 spans 15 amino acids. Trimming removed 4 bases at V and 7 bases at J, with 20 bases between. The CDR3 loop is CASSSVEELPGEQYF. The CDR3 DNA is TGTGCCAGCAGCTCCGTTGAAGAGCTACCGGGGGAGCAGTACTTC.

This chain connects TRBV6-5 to TRBJ2-7; D not resolved. There are 13 residues in the CDR3. V lost 8 bases and J lost 7, with 18 bases in between. CDR1 MNHEY and CDR2 SVGAGI come from the germline V gene. The CDR3 here is CASRVPLVQEQYF. The DNA of the CDR3 is TGTGCCAGCCGGGTCCCCTTAGTGCAGGAGCAGTACTTC.

The V and J genes are TRBV29-1 and TRBJ2-7; D gene ambiguous. This CDR3 comprises 12 residues. Germline loops: CDR1 SQVTM, CDR2 ANQGSEA. V was clipped by 4 bases and J by 7 bases, with 14 bases between them. DNA of the CDR3: TGCAGCGTTGGGGCCACTTTTACGGAGCAGTACTTC. Translation: CSVGATFTEQYF.

The CDR3 nucleotides are TGTGCCAGCAGCCCGTCCCCCCCTGAAGCTTTCTTT. Amino acid sequence: CASSPSPPEAFF. The chain has TRBV7-3 and TRBJ1-1; D is uncertain. V lost 5 bases to trimming and J lost 6 bases, with 10 bases between them. Germline CDR1 is SGHTA and CDR2 is FQGTGA. This CDR3 is 12 amino acids long.

The V call is TRBV5-1, the J call TRBJ1-1; 8 bases align to TRBD1. The V gene end was trimmed by 4 bases and the J gene end by 4 bases; junction bases not matched to a gene: 9. The CDR3 totals 15 residues. The germline CDR1 and CDR2 sequences are SGHRS and YFSETQ. In nucleotides, the CDR3 is TGCGCCAGCAGCGTCTACAGGGGGGAGGGCACTGAAGCTTTCTTT. This codes for CASSVYRGEGTEAFF.

The chain is built from TRBV11-2 and TRBJ2-1; tentatively, D is TRBD2 (5 bases). The germline CDR1 and CDR2 sequences are SGHAT and FQNNGV. The CDR3 has 13 residues. Deletions cut 1 base from V and 11 bases from J, with 12 bases between. For the CDR3, the DNA is TGTGCCAGCAGCTTAGGCAGCACTAGGCAGCAGTTCTTC. Its translation is CASSLGSTRQQFF.

The rearrangement joins TRBV14 to TRBJ2-2; D gene ambiguous. This CDR3 comprises 13 residues. CDR1 and CDR2 from the germline V gene are SGHDN and FVKESK. The V end lost 5 bases, the J end lost 6 bases, and 10 bases lay between the germline ends. For the CDR3, the DNA is TGTGCCAGCAGCTACGATTACTCCGGGGAGCTGTTTTTT. Translating it yields CASSYDYSGELFF.

The chain links TRBV5-1 to TRBJ1-2; 8 bases fit TRBD1. Germline CDR1 reads SGHRS; CDR2 reads YFSETQ. The CDR3 loop spans 18 amino acids. V lost 5 bases to trimming and J lost 3 bases; unmatched junction nucleotides: 18. The DNA for the CDR3 is TGCGCCAGCAGTCGCGCCCACGGACAGGGCGGAATTCACTATGGCTACACCTTC. Amino acids: CASSRAHGQGGIHYGYTF.

This rearrangement joins TRBV4-1 to TRBJ1-1; the D gene is possibly TRBD1 (5 bases). Germline V lookup: CDR1 MGHRA, CDR2 YSYEKL. V dropped 4 bases and J dropped 4 bases, with 13 bases sitting between them. The CDR3 is made up of 14 amino acids. CDR3 coding DNA: TGCGCCAGCAGCCGCACAACGACAGTCACTGAAGCTTTCTTT. Translation: CASSRTTTVTEAFF.

The CDR3 here is CASSLRGGTSSTDTQYF. CDR3 DNA: TGTGCCAGCAGCCTCCGCGGGGGGACTTCTAGCACAGATACGCAGTATTTT. The J gene is TRBJ2-3, the V gene TRBV9, with TRBD2 matching 8 bases. The CDR3 loop spans 17 amino acids. V lost 4 bases and J lost 0; bases outside the gene matches: 10. Per germline, CDR1 SGDLS and CDR2 YYNGEE.

The chain links TRBV7-2 to TRBJ2-3; maybe TRBD2 (6 bases). The length of the CDR3 is 15 residues. Germline loops: CDR1 SGHTA, CDR2 FQGNSA. V shed 1 base and J shed 8 bases, with 16 bases lying between them. CDR3 protein: CASSLGSGRRGTQYF. CDR3 bases: TGTGCCAGCAGCTTAGGTTCTGGGCGGAGGGGTACGCAGTATTTT. The variable domain in full, with the rest retrieved from reference TRBV7-2 and TRBJ2-3, is GAGVSQSPSNKVTEKGKDVELRCDPISGHTALYWYRQSLGQGLEFLIYFQGNSAPDKSGLPSDRFSAERTGGSVSTLTIQRTQQEDSAVYLCASSLGSGRRGTQYFGPGTRLTVL.

This clone was detected a few times. V is TRBV12-2 and J is TRBJ2-1; TRBD2, the table's D call, lacks a check against the DNA. TRBV12-2 is a known pseudogene. The CDR3 is 16 residues long. The CDR3, as DNA: TGTGCAAGTCGCTTGCGGTGGACGGGGGACCACAATGAGCAGTTCTTC. Its protein is CASRLRWTGDHNEQFF.

Points on this clone: A junction boundary mismatches the germline segment, possibly from a read error. The chain combines TRBV5-1 with TRBJ1-3, with D perhaps TRBD1 (6 bases). The CDR3 contains 14 residues. Germline V gene sequence: CDR1 SGHRS, CDR2 YFSETQ. This CDR3 reads CASSSGTPGNTIYF. The CDR3, as DNA: TGCGCCAGCAGCTCCGGGACACCTGGGAACACCATATATTTT.

The chain has TRBV18 and TRBJ1-5, with D perhaps matching TRBD1 (6 bases). The CDR3 has 13 residues. Germline lookup yields CDR1 KGHSH and CDR2 LQKENI. The V gene lost 4 bases and the J gene lost 5 bases, with 9 bases spanning the gap. The CDR3 nucleotides read TGTGCCAGCTCACTGGACAGAGATCAGCCCCAGCATTTT. Translated: CASSLDRDQPQHF.

The chain links TRBV15 to TRBJ2-6, with D possibly matching TRBD1 (6 bases). The CDR3 loop spans 17 amino acids. Trimming removed 0 bases from V and 2 bases from J, with 11 bases in between. Germline V gene lookup returns CDR1 LNHNV and CDR2 YYDKDF (reference sequence). CDR3 sequence reads: CATSRDRPGAGANVLTF. The CDR3 coding sequence is TGTGCCACCAGCAGAGACCGCCCAGGGGCTGGGGCCAACGTCCTGACTTTC. The full variable domain, with the rest looked up from reference TRBV15 and TRBJ2-6, is DAMVIQNPRYQVTQFGKPVTLSCSQTLNHNVMYWYQQKSSQAPKLLFHYYDKDFNNEADTPDNFQSRRPNTSFCFLDIRSPGLGDTAMYLCATSRDRPGAGANVLTFGAGSRLTVL.